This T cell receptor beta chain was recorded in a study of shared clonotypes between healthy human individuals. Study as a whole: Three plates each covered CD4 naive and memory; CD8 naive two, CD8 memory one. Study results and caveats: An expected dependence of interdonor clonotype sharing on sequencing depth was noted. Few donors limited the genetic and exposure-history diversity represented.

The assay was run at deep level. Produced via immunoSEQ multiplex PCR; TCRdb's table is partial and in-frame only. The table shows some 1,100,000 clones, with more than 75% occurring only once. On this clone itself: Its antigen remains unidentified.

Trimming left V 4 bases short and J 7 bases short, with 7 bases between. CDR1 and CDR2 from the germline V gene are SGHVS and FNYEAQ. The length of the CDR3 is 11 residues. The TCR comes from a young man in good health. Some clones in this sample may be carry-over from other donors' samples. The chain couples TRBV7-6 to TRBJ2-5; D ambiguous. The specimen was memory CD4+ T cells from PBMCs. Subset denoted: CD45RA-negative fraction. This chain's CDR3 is CASSSSRTQYF. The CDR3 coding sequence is TGTGCCAGCAGCTCCTCCCGGACCCAGTACTTC.